The rows below give T cell receptor beta chains drawn from one sample of a study of blood T cell repertoires in COVID-19. Method: immunoSEQ multiplex PCR; TCRdb's copy keeps in-frame clones and lacks some. The table lists about 400,000 clones, roughly 90% of them singletons. The sample was PBMCs or T cells enriched from blood (not recorded which). The receptors here all came from a woman in her 30s who had recovered from COVID-19. The CDR3 runs from the conserved cysteine through the conserved F or W. D genes are given only for firm matches. Clone size, where shown, is once, few, many, or a class for clones that have expanded.

abundance	d_gene	v_gene	j_gene	CDR3aa	CDR3nt
NA	TRBD1	TRBV18	TRBJ2-7	CASSTRTGSSPPAGEQYF	TGTGCCAGCTCAACCCGGACAGGGTCATCCCCCCCGGCAGGCGAGCAGTACTTC
NA	TRBD1	TRBV30	TRBJ1-2	CAWRQQGAGGYTF	TGTGCCTGGAGGCAACAGGGGGCGGGAGGCTACACCTTC
NA	TRBD1	TRBV19	TRBJ1-1	CASSPWTGKNTEAFF	TGTGCCAGTAGTCCCTGGACAGGGAAGAACACTGAAGCTTTCTTT
once	NA	TRBV5-1	TRBJ2-3	CASSLAGYPTDTQYF	TGCGCCAGCAGCTTGGCCGGGTATCCCACAGATACGCAGTATTTT
once	NA	TRBV6-5	TRBJ2-5	CASSQTEQKETQYF	TGTGCCAGCAGTCAGACAGAGCAAAAAGAGACCCAGTACTTC
NA	TRBD1	TRBV7-8	TRBJ2-5	CASTTWDRGLYETQYF	TGTGCCAGCACCACGTGGGACAGGGGGCTCTATGAGACCCAGTACTTC
NA	TRBD1	TRBV2	TRBJ2-1	CASSETGGFEQFF	TGTGCCAGCAGTGAAACAGGGGGCTTTGAGCAGTTCTTC
NA	NA	TRBV30	TRBJ1-2	CAWTLGGPRSTF	TGTGCCTGGACTCTAGGCGGCCCTCGGTCCACCTTC
NA	TRBD2	TRBV12-5	TRBJ2-1	CASGPGLAPYNEQFF	TGTGCTAGTGGTCCCGGACTAGCGCCCTACAATGAGCAGTTCTTC
NA	NA	TRBV6-5	TRBJ2-5	CATRRSAEQETQYF	TGTGCCACCCGGCGATCAGCGGAACAAGAGACCCAGTACTTC
NA	TRBD2	TRBV2	TRBJ2-1	CASSGREGSNEQFF	TGTGCCAGCAGTGGACGGGAGGGCAGCAATGAGCAGTTCTTC
NA	NA	TRBV27	TRBJ1-5	CASSTHPPLGNQPQHF	TGTGCCAGCAGTACTCACCCCCCCCTAGGCAATCAGCCCCAGCATTTT
once	NA	TRBV7-8	TRBJ1-5	CASSFGQSNQPQHF	TGTGCCAGCAGTTTTGGACAGAGCAATCAGCCCCAGCATTTT
many	TRBD1	TRBV6-2/TRBV6-3	TRBJ2-3	CASSYRDRSTDTQYF	TGTGCCAGCAGTTACCGGGACAGGAGCACAGATACGCAGTATTTT
NA	NA	TRBV3-1/TRBV3-2	TRBJ2-1	CASSQEINYNEQFF	TGTGCCAGCAGCCAGGAGATAAACTACAATGAGCAGTTCTTC
NA	NA	TRBV28	TRBJ2-4	CASSALQLAKNIQYF	TGTGCCAGCAGTGCGCTACAGTTAGCCAAAAACATTCAGTACTTC
NA	NA	TRBV6-5	TRBJ2-7	CASSYDPASYEQYF	TGTGCCAGCAGTTACGACCCAGCGAGCTACGAGCAGTACTTC
NA	TRBD1	TRBV15	TRBJ2-7	CATSRGGQSSYEQYF	TGTGCCACCAGCAGAGGGGGACAGAGCTCCTACGAGCAGTACTTC
NA	NA	TRBV7-9	TRBJ1-2	CASIIQGSGYTF	TGTGCCAGCATCATACAGGGTAGCGGCTACACCTTC
few	TRBD1	TRBV28	TRBJ1-5	CASSGTGRFQPQHF	TGTGCCAGCAGTGGGACAGGGAGGTTTCAGCCCCAGCATTTT
NA	NA	TRBV18	TRBJ1-1	CASSPKHASMEWTEAFF	TGTGCCAGCTCACCAAAACATGCCTCTATGGAGTGGACTGAAGCTTTCTTT
once	NA	TRBV19	TRBJ1-5	CASSQSQGGVDNQPQHF	TGTGCCAGTAGTCAATCCCAAGGGGGGGTGGACAATCAGCCCCAGCATTTT
NA	NA	TRBV28	TRBJ1-1	CASSPPTVMNTEAFF	TGTGCCAGCAGTCCCCCGACAGTCATGAACACTGAAGCTTTCTTT
NA	TRBD1	TRBV28	TRBJ2-5	CASGDRAGETQYF	TGTGCCAGTGGAGACAGGGCGGGAGAGACCCAGTACTTC
NA	TRBD1	TRBV10-1	TRBJ2-7	CASSVWQGDPYEQYF	TGCGCCAGCAGTGTCTGGCAGGGGGATCCCTACGAGCAGTACTTC
NA	NA	TRBV19	TRBJ1-2	CASSIYATGEHGYTF	TGTGCCAGTAGTATTTATGCTACGGGGGAACATGGCTACACCTTC
NA	NA	TRBV5-1	TRBJ2-7	CASSLDSFSDEQYF	TGCGCCAGCAGCCTGGACTCGTTTTCTGACGAGCAGTACTTC
NA	TRBD2	TRBV10-3	TRBJ2-7	CAISGLAGKTYEQYF	TGTGCCATCAGTGGTCTAGCGGGAAAGACCTACGAGCAGTACTTC
NA	NA	TRBV11-2	TRBJ2-7	CASSSGLQEKEQYF	TGTGCCAGCAGCTCGGGACTGCAAGAGAAGGAGCAGTACTTC
NA	TRBD2	TRBV5-4	TRBJ2-5	CASRRTSGGAETQYF	TGTGCCAGCAGACGTACTAGCGGGGGGGCGGAGACCCAGTACTTC
NA	NA	TRBV19	TRBJ2-1	CASGLAVLREQFF	TGTGCCAGTGGTTTGGCGGTCCTCCGGGAGCAGTTCTTC
NA	NA	TRBV18	TRBJ1-1	CASSPSLSAEAFF	TGTGCCAGCTCACCTTCTCTGTCCGCTGAAGCTTTCTTT
NA	TRBD2	TRBV28	TRBJ2-7	CASTASGTTSYEQYF	TGTGCCAGCACCGCTTCCGGGACTACCTCCTACGAGCAGTACTTC
NA	TRBD1	TRBV7-9	TRBJ1-2	CASSSSTRDRKYGYTF	TGTGCCAGCAGCTCCAGCACCCGGGACAGAAAATATGGCTACACCTTC
NA	TRBD1	TRBV7-9	TRBJ2-1	CASSSWTGSSYNEQFF	TGTGCCAGCAGCTCATGGACAGGGAGCTCCTACAATGAGCAGTTCTTC
few	TRBD1	TRBV7-9	TRBJ2-7	CASSHPGTASYEQYF	TGTGCCAGCAGCCACCCCGGGACAGCATCCTACGAGCAGTACTTC
NA	TRBD1	TRBV6-2/TRBV6-3	TRBJ1-2	CASSPQGEDGYTF	TGTGCCAGCAGTCCACAGGGGGAAGATGGCTACACCTTC
NA	TRBD1	TRBV3-1/TRBV3-2	TRBJ1-2	CASSRGTGDYGYTF	TGTGCCAGCAGCCGCGGGACAGGAGATTATGGCTACACCTTC
NA	TRBD1	TRBV4-1	TRBJ1-5	CASSRKGDSNQPQHF	TGCGCCAGCAGCCGCAAGGGGGACAGTAATCAGCCCCAGCATTTT
NA	TRBD2	TRBV6-5	TRBJ2-5	CASSFTGRQETQYF	TGTGCCAGCAGTTTTACCGGGAGGCAAGAGACCCAGTACTTC
NA	NA	TRBV29-1	TRBJ1-3	CSVDRGNTIYF	TGCAGCGTTGATCGTGGAAACACCATATATTTT
NA	NA	TRBV19	TRBJ1-5	CASSGTGISNQPQHF	TGTGCCAGTAGTGGAACAGGGATTAGCAATCAGCCCCAGCATTTT
NA	TRBD1	TRBV2	TRBJ2-7	CASNRGSHEQYF	TGTGCCAGCAACAGGGGGAGTCACGAGCAGTACTTC
NA	TRBD1	TRBV6-2/TRBV6-3	TRBJ2-7	CASSLIGQGKKEEQYF	TGTGCCAGCAGCTTAATTGGACAGGGGAAAAAAGAGGAGCAGTACTTC
NA	NA	TRBV20-1	TRBJ1-5	CSAASGQPQHF	TGCAGTGCCGCATCGGGTCAGCCCCAGCATTTT
NA	TRBD2	TRBV4-2	TRBJ2-7	CASSQDTASGSSYEQYF	TGTGCCAGCAGCCAAGATACTGCTAGCGGGAGTTCCTACGAGCAGTACTTC
NA	NA	TRBV7-8	TRBJ1-3	CASSLAPPSSGNTIYF	TGTGCCAGCAGCTTAGCACCTCCGAGCTCTGGAAACACCATATATTTT
NA	TRBD1	TRBV19	TRBJ2-1	CASKRPSKQGANEQFF	TGTGCCAGTAAGCGTCCCTCTAAACAGGGGGCGAATGAGCAGTTCTTC
NA	NA	TRBV4-1	TRBJ2-2	CASSQTGSANTGELFF	TGCGCCAGCAGCCAGACCGGGAGCGCGAACACCGGGGAGCTGTTTTTT
NA	NA	TRBV2	TRBJ1-1	CASEGNTEAFF	TGTGCCAGCGAGGGGAACACTGAAGCTTTCTTT
NA	TRBD1	TRBV7-3	TRBJ2-1	CASSATRTGEQFF	TGTGCCAGCAGCGCAACCAGGACAGGAGAGCAGTTCTTC
many	NA	TRBV27	TRBJ1-1	CASWRQFEAFF	TGTGCCAGCTGGCGACAGTTTGAAGCTTTCTTT
NA	TRBD2	TRBV27	TRBJ2-7	CASGASGGNVQYF	TGTGCCAGCGGTGCTAGCGGGGGGAATGTGCAGTACTTC
NA	TRBD1	TRBV5-1	TRBJ1-2	CASSLVTGGKYGYTF	TGCGCCAGCAGCTTGGTGACAGGGGGGAAGTATGGCTACACCTTC
once	NA	TRBV3-1/TRBV3-2	TRBJ1-1	CASSQTVNTEAFF	TGTGCCAGCAGCCAGACAGTAAACACTGAAGCTTTCTTT